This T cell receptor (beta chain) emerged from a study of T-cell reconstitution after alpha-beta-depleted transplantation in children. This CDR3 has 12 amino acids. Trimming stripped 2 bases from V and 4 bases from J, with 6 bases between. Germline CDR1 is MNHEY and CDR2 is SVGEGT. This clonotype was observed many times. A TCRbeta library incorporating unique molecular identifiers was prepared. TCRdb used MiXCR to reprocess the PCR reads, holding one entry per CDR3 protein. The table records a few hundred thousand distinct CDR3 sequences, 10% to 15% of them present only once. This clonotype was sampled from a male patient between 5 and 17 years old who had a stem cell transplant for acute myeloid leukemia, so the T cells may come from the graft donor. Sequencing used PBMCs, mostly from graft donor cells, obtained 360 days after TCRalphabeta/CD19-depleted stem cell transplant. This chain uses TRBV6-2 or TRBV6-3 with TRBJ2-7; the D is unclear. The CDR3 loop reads CASSYGVYEQYF. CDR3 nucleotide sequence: TGTGCCAGCAGTTACGGAGTGTACGAGCAGTACTTC.